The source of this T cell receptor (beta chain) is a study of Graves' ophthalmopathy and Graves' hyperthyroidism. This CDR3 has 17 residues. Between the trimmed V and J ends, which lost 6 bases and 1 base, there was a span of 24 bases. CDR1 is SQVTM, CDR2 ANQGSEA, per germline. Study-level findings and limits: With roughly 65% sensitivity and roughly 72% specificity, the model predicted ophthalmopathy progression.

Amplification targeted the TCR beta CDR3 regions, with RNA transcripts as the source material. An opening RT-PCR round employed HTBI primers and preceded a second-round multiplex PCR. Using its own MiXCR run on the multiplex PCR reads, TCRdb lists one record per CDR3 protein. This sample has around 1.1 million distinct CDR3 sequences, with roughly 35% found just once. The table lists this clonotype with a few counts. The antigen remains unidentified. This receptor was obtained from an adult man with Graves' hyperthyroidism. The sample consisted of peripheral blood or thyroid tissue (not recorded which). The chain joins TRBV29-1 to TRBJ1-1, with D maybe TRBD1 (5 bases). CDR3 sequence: CSVTGTHIGRSNTEAFF. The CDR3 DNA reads TGCAGCGTAACCGGGACTCACATTGGGCGTTCGAACACTGAAGCTTTCTTT. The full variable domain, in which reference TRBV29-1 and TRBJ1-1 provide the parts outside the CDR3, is SAVISQKPSRDICQRGTSLTIQCQVDSQVTMMFWYRQQPGQSLTLIATANQGSEATYESGFVIDKFPISRPNLTFSTLTVSNMSPEDSSIYLCSVTGTHIGRSNTEAFFGQGTRLTVV.